The next 29 T cell receptor beta chains were all read from a single sample in a study of cytomegalovirus exposure and HLA in healthy donors. A multiplex PCR was run with 60 Vbeta primers and 13 Jbeta primers. Assay: immunoSEQ multiplex PCR; the TCRdb copy retains only in-frame clones and omits some. The repertoire holds about 120,000 clones, with roughly 83% as singletons. Material for sequencing was PBMCs. Source of these receptors: a woman under 30 in good health and CMV-seropositive.

This chain connects TRBV27 to TRBJ2-3, with 8 nucleotides matching TRBD1. Germline assignment: CDR1 MNHEY and CDR2 SMNVEV (reference sequence). The V and J ends lost 2 bases and 4 bases, in that order; junction bases with no gene match: 2. CDR3 size: 14 residues. The CDR3 nucleotides read TGTGCCAGCAGTTTACAGGGGGCGCCAGATACGCAGTATTTT. It encodes CASSLQGAPDTQYF.

The chain uses TRBV27 and TRBJ1-1; D may be TRBD1 (6 bases). The CDR3 length is 14 residues. Trimming took 5 bases from V and 7 from J, leaving 17 bases between them. The germline CDR1 and CDR2 sequences are MNHEY and SMNVEV (reference sequence). In nucleotides, the CDR3 is TGTGCCAGCAGTGCAGTGGGGGGGGCCGGTGAAGCTTTCTTT. Residues: CASSAVGGAGEAFF.

The chain has TRBV9 and TRBJ1-1, with 10 bases lining up with TRBD1. The V and J ends lost 0 bases and 3 bases, in that order; junction bases with no gene match: 2. Germline-derived CDR1 and CDR2 are SGDLS and YYNGEE. CDR3 length equals 15 residues. As DNA, the CDR3 is TGTGCCAGCAGCGTAGTCGGACAGGGGGACACTGAAGCTTTCTTT. Its translation: CASSVVGQGDTEAFF.

The J gene is TRBJ2-7, the V gene TRBV6-1, with 7 bases fitting TRBD1. Germline values: CDR1 MNHNS, CDR2 SASEGT. The CDR3 length is 14 residues. The J segment lost 3 bases and the V segment lost 9 bases, leaving 11 bases of the junction unmatched. The CDR3 is CASQFGTADYEQYF. The DNA of the CDR3 is TGTGCCAGTCAGTTCGGGACAGCCGACTACGAGCAGTACTTC.

This clone was found once. CDR3 DNA: TGTGCCAGCAGCTTGCGACTAGCGGCCACAGATACGCAGTATTTT. Translation gives CASSLRLAATDTQYF. This chain links TRBV7-9 with TRBJ2-3; 9 nucleotides agree with TRBD2. With V trimmed by 3 bases and J by 2 bases, 3 bases remained unmatched. Germline values: CDR1 SEHNR, CDR2 FQNEAQ (reference sequence). The CDR3 sequence is 15 residues long.

This sequence joins TRBV6-6 and TRBJ2-6, with 8 positions matching TRBD1. CDR1 MNHNY and CDR2 SVGAGI come from the germline V gene (reference sequence). The CDR3 sequence is 16 residues long. V gave up 7 bases and J gave up 0 bases; unmatched junction bases: 5. For the CDR3, the DNA is TGTGCCAGCACCCTCGACAGGGGCTCTGGGGCCAACGTCCTGACTTTC. Amino acids: CASTLDRGSGANVLTF.

The CDR3 DNA sequence: TGTGCCAGCGGGGCTTACTCTGGAAACACCATATATTTT. This gives the protein CASGAYSGNTIYF. The V gene is TRBV2, the J gene TRBJ1-3, with a tentative D call TRBD1 (5 bases). V lost 8 bases, J lost 0 bases, and 8 bases lay in between. CDR3 length equals 13 residues. The V gene's germline CDR1 is SNHLY and CDR2 FYNNEI.

The rearrangement joins TRBV4-1 to TRBJ2-1; possibly TRBD2 for D (6 bases). Per the germline V gene, CDR1 is MGHRA and CDR2 is YSYEKL. CDR3 length equals 13 residues. Deletions cut 8 bases from V and 5 bases from J, with 13 bases between. The CDR3 DNA is TGCGCCAGCCGGGGACTTCCCCACAATGAGCAGTTCTTC. This gives the protein CASRGLPHNEQFF.

The chain combines TRBV18 with TRBJ2-2; 12 nucleotides align to TRBD2. Germline trimming cut 6 bases from V and 2 bases from J; bases unmatched to any gene: 4. The CDR3 contains 16 residues. Germline V CDR1 and CDR2: KGHSH, LQKENI. Written as DNA, the CDR3 is TGTGCCAGCTCCCTCGGACTAGCGGGAAACACCGGGGAGCTGTTTTTT. Protein: CASSLGLAGNTGELFF.

The V and J genes are TRBV1 and TRBJ2-7; TRBD1 is the table's D call, not checked against the DNA. TRBV1 is noted as a pseudogene. The CDR3 contains 18 residues. CDR3 in amino acids: CTSSQDKYEGTGGGEQYF. CDR3 bases: TGCACCAGCAGCCAAGATAAGTATGAAGGGACAGGGGGCGGGGAGCAGTACTTC.

The chain couples TRBV27 to TRBJ2-7; a weak D match, TRBD1 (5 bases). This CDR3 spans 15 amino acids. Germline V lookup: CDR1 MNHEY, CDR2 SMNVEV (reference sequence). With 5 bases removed from V and 0 bases from J, the gap between germline ends came to 14 bases. DNA of the CDR3: TGTGCCAGCAGTCCCCTAGAGACAGTCTCCTACGAGCAGTACTTC. As protein: CASSPLETVSYEQYF.

In its sample, this clone was seen once. The chain recombines TRBV7-3 with TRBJ2-1; 7 bases are a match to TRBD1. Germline CDR1 and CDR2: SGHTA and FQGTGA. J lost 2 bases, V lost 4 bases, and 2 bases had no gene match. This CDR3 contains 14 residues. CDR3 nucleotide sequence: TGTGCCAGCAGCTCAGACAGGGCCTACAATGAGCAGTTCTTC. It is translated as CASSSDRAYNEQFF.

This sequence joins TRBV7-9 and TRBJ2-1; 9 positions match TRBD2. Germline CDR1 is SEHNR and CDR2 is FQNEAQ (reference sequence). The CDR3 runs 15 residues. V dropped 4 bases and J dropped 6; count of bases not matched to a gene: 7. CDR3 residues: CASSSSGLAGNEQFF. Here the CDR3 DNA reads TGTGCCAGCAGCTCGTCGGGACTAGCCGGCAATGAGCAGTTCTTC.

The chain recombines TRBV6-5 with TRBJ2-5, with a weak D call TRBD1 (5 bases). The CDR3 is 14 residues long. V was clipped by 2 bases and J by 7 bases, with 14 bases between them. CDR1 MNHEY and CDR2 SVGAGI come from the germline V gene. As DNA, the CDR3 is TGTGCCAGCAGTTACAGTACAGGTGGTGGGACCCAGTACTTC. Its protein product is CASSYSTGGGTQYF.

The rearrangement links TRBV6-1 to TRBJ2-7; possible D gene TRBD2, 5 bases. This CDR3 region has 15 residues. Germline CDR1 MNHNS, CDR2 SASEGT. The V end was cut by 0 bases, the J end by 0 bases, with 9 bases between. CDR3 nucleotide sequence: TGTGCCAGCAGTGAAGCCGGGGAGTTCTCCTACGAGCAGTACTTC. It yields the protein CASSEAGEFSYEQYF.

The rearrangement uses TRBV4-1 and TRBJ2-7, with 15 bases fitting TRBD2. Per the germline V gene, CDR1 is MGHRA and CDR2 is YSYEKL. CDR3 length equals 18 residues. Trimming took 1 base from V and 4 from J; bases not matched to a gene: 8. CDR3 amino acids: CASSQGGTSGRKRYEQYF. CDR3 DNA: TGCGCCAGCAGCCAAGGTGGGACTAGCGGGAGGAAGAGGTACGAGCAGTACTTC.

The chain links TRBV7-3 to TRBJ1-3; unclear D gene. V lost 0 bases, J lost 8 bases, and 8 bases lay in between. From germline, CDR1 is SGHTA and CDR2 FQGTGA. The CDR3 runs to 13 residues. CDR3 DNA sequence: TGTGCCAGCAGCTTAACTAGAGCGGACACCATATATTTT. This sequence encodes CASSLTRADTIYF.

The V call is TRBV7-9, the J call TRBJ1-4, with 7 bases aligning to TRBD1. The J segment lost 5 bases and the V segment lost 4 bases, leaving 4 bases of the junction unmatched. CDR3 length: 14 amino acids. CDR1 is SEHNR, CDR2 FQNEAQ, per germline (reference sequence). The CDR3 reads CASSSGGPNEKLFF. CDR3 nucleotide sequence: TGTGCCAGCAGCTCAGGGGGGCCGAATGAAAAACTGTTTTTT.

This clone has more than one count but fewer than ten. This chain links TRBV5-6 with TRBJ2-1; D is undetermined. The germline V gene encodes CDR1 SGHDT and CDR2 YYEEEE. The CDR3 has 14 residues. The ends were cut back, 5 bases at V and 6 bases at J, with 15 bases in the middle. The CDR3 region has the DNA TGTGCCAGCAGTTTTTCCACTCCTTTCAATGAGCAGTTCTTC. Its protein is CASSFSTPFNEQFF.

This rearrangement joins TRBV5-1 to TRBJ1-1; perhaps TRBD1 as D (5 bases). CDR1 is SGHRS and CDR2 is YFSETQ in the germline V gene. This CDR3 comprises 14 residues. V was clipped by 0 bases and J by 5 bases, with 11 bases between them. The CDR3 sequence is CASSLGQGVTEAFF. The CDR3 DNA is TGCGCCAGCAGCTTGGGCCAGGGCGTGACTGAAGCTTTCTTT.

The chain employs TRBV10-1 and TRBJ1-2, with D unclear. There are 13 residues in the CDR3. In germline, CDR1 is WNHNN, CDR2 SYGVQD (reference sequence). Trimming stripped 3 bases from V and 4 bases from J, with 9 bases between. The CDR3, as DNA: TGCGCCAGCAGTGATTCAGTTTCCTATGGCTACACCTTC. It encodes CASSDSVSYGYTF.

The chain links TRBV7-8 to TRBJ1-1, with a weak D call TRBD1 (6 bases). The CDR3 spans 16 residues. Germline CDR1 is SGHVS and CDR2 is FQNEAQ. The V end was cut by 1 base, the J end by 4 bases, with 16 bases between. The CDR3, as DNA: TGTGCCAGCAGCTTAGGCGGAGGCGCGGGGGCCACTGAAGCTTTCTTT. Protein: CASSLGGGAGATEAFF.

The gene calls are TRBV29-1 and TRBJ2-2, with 7 bases lining up with TRBD1. V dropped 0 bases and J dropped 2; count of bases not matched to a gene: 6. The germline V gene has CDR1 SQVTM and CDR2 ANQGSEA. The CDR3 totals 16 residues. The CDR3 sequence is CSVEEPGQTNTGELFF. The DNA of the CDR3 is TGCAGCGTTGAAGAACCGGGACAGACTAACACCGGGGAGCTGTTTTTT.

The rearrangement links TRBV18 to TRBJ2-7; D ambiguous. Trimming left V 1 base short and J 5 bases short, with 9 bases between. The germline CDR1 and CDR2 sequences are KGHSH and LQKENI. The CDR3 loop spans 13 amino acids. CDR3: CASSPLVGNEQYF. The CDR3 DNA reads TGTGCCAGCTCACCACTGGTGGGCAACGAGCAGTACTTC.

This sequence joins TRBV6-5 and TRBJ1-2; tentatively, D is TRBD1 (5 bases). CDR1 MNHEY and CDR2 SVGAGI come from the germline V gene. This CDR3 spans 13 amino acids. The V gene lost 5 bases and the J gene lost 1 base, with 8 bases spanning the gap. The CDR3 loop is CASSADNNYGYTF. The CDR3 region has the DNA TGTGCCAGCAGTGCGGACAATAACTATGGCTACACCTTC.

The chain is built from TRBV7-9 and TRBJ2-7, with 9 bases matching TRBD2. The CDR3 loop spans 16 amino acids. Trimming took 2 bases from V and 3 from J; bases not matched to a gene: 8. Per the germline V gene, CDR1 is SEHNR and CDR2 is FQNEAQ (reference sequence). The CDR3 DNA sequence: TGTGCCAGCAGCTTAACCGCGGGGGGGCCGGACTACGAGCAGTACTTC. It specifies CASSLTAGGPDYEQYF.

The J gene is TRBJ2-1, the V gene TRBV5-1, with a weak D call TRBD2 (5 bases). Trimming removed 1 base at V and 10 bases at J, with 15 bases between. The CDR3 extends over 14 amino acids. Germline loops: CDR1 SGHRS, CDR2 YFSETQ. Written as DNA, the CDR3 is TGCGCCAGCAGCTTGCGGGGATTCGGCGCGGAGCAGTTCTTC. Its translation is CASSLRGFGAEQFF.

The genes are TRBV2 and TRBJ2-7; TRBD2 matches at 9 bases. The V gene's germline CDR1 is SNHLY and CDR2 FYNNEI. The CDR3 has 14 residues. The V and J ends lost 1 base and 6 bases, in that order; junction bases with no gene match: 4. CDR3 amino acids: CASSEGTSEGEQYF. The CDR3, as DNA: TGTGCCAGCAGTGAAGGGACTAGCGAGGGCGAGCAGTACTTC.

This clone was picked up a small number of times. V gene TRBV27 combines with J gene TRBJ2-1; 10 bases align to TRBD1. CDR1 is MNHEY, CDR2 SMNVEV, per germline (reference sequence). The junction had 14 bases not matched to a gene; V was cut back by 3 bases and J by 6 bases. CDR3 length equals 18 residues. The CDR3 bases are TGTGCCAGCAGTTTCAACCCAAGACAGGGGGCGCGTACCAATGAGCAGTTCTTC. Amino acids: CASSFNPRQGARTNEQFF.